This entry concerns a single T cell receptor beta chain. Its cognate antigen has yet to be identified. Per-base quality was not reported, and no clone a single base away is much larger than it. The method was PCR. The sequencer listed for this sample is Illumina HiSeq 2500. Unique molecular identifiers were incorporated into TCR beta cDNA libraries to reduce PCR and sequencing biases. Per 1 to 10 million input T cells, approximately 500,000 cDNA molecules were obtained, such that each molecule approximated one T cell. The patient libraries were prepared and sequenced with the same protocol used for the earlier healthy control dataset. Samples belonging to the same batch were prepared together, multiplexed and sequenced on a shared HiSeq lane. On the study's bioinformatics: Raw barcoded reads were processed with MIGEC, and single-read molecular identifier groups were discarded before consensus assembly and CDR3 extraction. Clonotype tables were post-analysed with VDJtools, and diversity was normalized by down-sampling all datasets to the smallest sample size. To correct batch-related cross-sample contamination, repertoire overlap clustering matched CDR3 amino acid sequences but not nucleotide sequences. The raw public reads went through TCRdb reprocessing: fastp at Q25, MiXCR clone calling, in-frame beta chains kept. Entries are consolidated by CDR3 protein sequence, retaining the most common genes and DNA. The V and J calls here are based on TCRdb, not the publication. Here the sample has about 820,000 distinct CDR3 sequences; roughly half occur a single time. Clones ranked in the top ten supply approximately 4.5% of the sample.

The data stem from a study of post-analysis software for immune sequencing data (dated by TCRdb to the mid-2010s). Regarding the study in general: Recorded disease courses included relapsing-remitting, secondary progressive and progressive-relapsing multiple sclerosis, with some patients lacking subtype annotation. The patient repertoires were compared against 11 previously published healthy control repertoires obtained from donors aged roughly 6 to 28 years. A subset of samples was prepared in parallel using single-end sample barcoding, then pooled and co-amplified after Illumina adapter ligation. What the research found in general, with its limitations: Strong co-clustering of samples prepared in the same batch was shown by direct clustering with F measure, prompting a batch-effect correction. The multiple sclerosis patient group was slightly younger than the control group. Multiple sclerosis patients had significantly lower normalized Chao1 diversity than controls, a result that suggests substantial peripheral T-cell clonal expansion. Significantly higher frequencies in patients than in controls were found for several TRBV segments, including TRBV5-6, TRBV5-1 and TRBV20-1.

The germline V gene gives CDR1 as MNHNS and CDR2 as SASEGT. Its CDR3 holds 16 amino acids, cysteine through phenylalanine. Only CDR3 DNA remains: 48 bases, in frame from the first base. The junction carries 22 bases between V and J, which are trimmed by 6 bases and 4 bases respectively. TCR beta repertoires were profiled from peripheral blood of roughly 13 young patients with multiple sclerosis to demonstrate the VDJtools post-analysis software. The patients with multiple sclerosis were children and adolescents between about 6 and 17 years of age. This chain joins TRBV6-1 to TRBJ2-7; too little of a D gene remains to name it. The receptor was derived from a girl aged 10 to 17 with multiple sclerosis. Sequenced: blood. In nucleotide form, the sequence is TGTGCCAGCAGGACCCCGGTAGTCGTTTTTACTTACGAGCAGTACTTC. This encodes CASRTPVVVFTYEQYF.